This T cell receptor (beta chain) emerged from a study of T-cell memory formation after mild COVID-19 (TCRdb year 2021). Some background on the complete study: TCR sequence clusters from the two donors were found to be largely donor specific. The cohort was made up of two young adult volunteers, one female and one male, who were previously healthy. In a couple of donors, T-cell clones that expanded and contracted after mild COVID-19 were followed by sequencing TCRalpha and TCRbeta repertoires longitudinally. Study-wide conclusions, independent of this receptor: Only two mild cases were covered in the study, and larger cohorts including severe cases with pre-infection samples were considered necessary. Contracting CD4+ clones appeared mostly in the CM and EM memory subsets, whereas CD8+ clones were enriched in EMRA. Some responding clones were detected in pre-infection memory, suggesting pre-existing cross-reactive memory T cells joined the SARS-CoV-2 response. From day 15 to 85, contracting clones showed balanced CD4/CD8 phenotypes, whereas a second wave of clones that expanded from day 15 to 37 leaned towards CD4+. SARS-CoV-2 specificity was not confirmed for the second-wave clones peaking on day 37.

Sequencing took place on an Illumina NovaSeq 6000. Using 5'RACE with constant-segment primers, TCRalpha and TCRbeta cDNA libraries were constructed, with sample barcodes and unique molecular identifiers added in the process. Trizol reagent was used to extract RNA from every sample. Amplification of the libraries took two PCR steps, and the second step added a second sample barcode plus Illumina TruSeq adapters. The libraries were sequenced on an Illumina NovaSeq using 2 x 150 bp paired-end reads. Under the source paper's analysis protocol: Demultiplexing of reads and collapsing into UMI-guided consensus sequences were performed with migec v1.2.7. With mixcr v2.1.11, UMI consensuses were aligned to TRA and TRB V and J templates and assembled into clonotypes. A clonotype was counted as expanded or contracted only if both edgeR and NoisET called the change significant, with noise models trained on biological replicates. For edgeR calls, the cutoffs were a false discovery rate-adjusted p below 0.01 and a log2 fold-change threshold of 1. PCA with hierarchical clustering of max-normalized trajectories of the 1000 most abundant clonotypes was used as exploratory dynamics analysis. The CD4 or CD8 phenotype of responding clones was assigned using the separately sequenced CD4+ and CD8+ repertoires. Clones were called with MiXCR by TCRdb after fastp trimmed the public reads at Q25, and only in-frame beta chains were retained. Under each unique CDR3 protein, matching rows form one entry showing the most common genes and DNA. The V and J calls and clone size are TCRdb's, not the authors'. For this sample the table gives roughly 280,000 distinct CDR3 sequences, of which 16% were detected only once. The ten largest clones represent roughly 20% of the sample.

The germline V gene gives CDR1 as LGHNA and CDR2 as YNFKEQ. Trimming removed 0 bases from V and 7 bases from J, leaving 13 bases between the germline ends. Including cysteine and phenylalanine, the CDR3 has 15 amino acids. Just CDR3 DNA is preserved here, 45 bases in frame from base 1. This clonotype was counted a few times. What this receptor recognizes is not known. No quality values exist for individual bases; no much larger clone is one base distant. PBMCs were isolated by Ficoll-Paque density gradient centrifugation. The TCR sequence derives from a man in his late teens or twenties who had mild COVID-19 (a few samples of this study predate the infection). The sample titles of this study are shuffled in the database, so cell type and time point are left out; the donor was told from shared clones. The sample taken for sequencing was PBMCs or a T cell subset sorted from them (not recorded which). The chain uses TRBV4-2 and TRBJ2-4, with an unclear D gene assignment. The CDR3 protein is CASSQDMGVGNIQYF. The nucleotide sequence is TGTGCCAGCAGCCAAGATATGGGTGTCGGGAACATTCAGTACTTC.